The present T cell receptor (beta chain) was sequenced within a study of cytomegalovirus exposure and HLA in healthy donors. Study context: An early release of data contained some 80 million unique TCRs, which came from HLA-typed donors.

Study conclusions and caveats: Follow-up analysis later connected one missense variant in DCLRE1C with trimming of TCR beta V- and J-genes. Per a later analysis, HLA-associated TCR beta chains showed more clonal expansion than other, equally common TCR beta chains.

This CDR3 spans 15 amino acids. CDR1 and CDR2 (germline): SGHRS, YFSETQ. As to this clone: What it recognizes is unknown.

PCR was performed using 60 Vbeta and 13 Jbeta primers. This table comes from immunoSEQ multiplex PCR, and its TCRdb copy is limited to in-frame clones, with some not included. The repertoire holds roughly 200,000 clones, with 65% to 85% as singletons. Material for sequencing was PBMCs. This receptor was obtained from a boy aged 2 to 10 in good health and CMV-seronegative. This sequence joins TRBV5-1 and TRBJ2-5; 7 positions agree with TRBD1. The last part of the DNA fits TRBJ2-7 better; the J call may be wrong. This CDR3 reads CASSLGGGTPYEQYF. In nucleotides, the CDR3 is TGCGCCAGCAGCTTGGGAGGGGGCACCCCCTACGAGCAGTACTTC.